This T cell receptor (beta chain) came from a study of T cells in Graves' hyperthyroidism and ophthalmopathy. Aged 18 to 65, the patients had hyperthyroidism that was newly diagnosed and had lasted under 2 months. Overall study results and limits: The model forecast ophthalmopathy, anticipating it by a median about 6.5 months before onset.

Germline V CDR1 and CDR2: LNHDA, SQIVND (reference sequence). Trimming cost V 7 bases and J 0 bases, with 5 bases left between them. The CDR3 is 12 residues long. The sample holds a few counts of this clonotype. The target antigen is unknown. Amplified TCR beta CDR3 regions came from RNA transcripts. A set of HTBI primers served as the primers for a first-round RT-PCR of the TCR CDR3. TCRdb used MiXCR to reprocess the multiplex PCR reads, holding one entry per CDR3 protein. The table records hundreds of thousands of distinct CDR3 sequences, around 13% of them present only once. Sequences were obtained from blood. The gene calls are TRBV19 and TRBJ2-3; the D is unclear. The sequence derives from a woman aged 30 to 39 with Graves' hyperthyroidism that later progressed to Graves' ophthalmopathy. The CDR3 loop reads CASKQSTDTQYF. CDR3 sequence (DNA): TGTGCCAGTAAACAGAGCACAGATACGCAGTATTTT. The whole variable domain, filled in from reference TRBV19 and TRBJ2-3, reads DGGITQSPKYLFRKEGQNVTLSCEQNLNHDAMYWYRQDPGQGLRLIYYSQIVNDFQKGDIAEGYSVSREKKESFPLTVTSAQKNPTAFYLCASKQSTDTQYFGPGTRLTVL.